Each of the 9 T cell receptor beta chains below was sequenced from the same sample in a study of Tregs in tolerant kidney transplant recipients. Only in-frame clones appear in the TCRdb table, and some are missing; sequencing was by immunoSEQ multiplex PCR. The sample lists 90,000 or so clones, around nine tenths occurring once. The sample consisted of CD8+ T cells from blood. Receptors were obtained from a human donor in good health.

CDR3 sequence (DNA): TGCGCCAGCAGCCAAGAGCAGGGGTCGGGTCAGCCCCAGCATTTT. Its protein is CASSQEQGSGQPQHF. The chain uses TRBV4-1 and TRBJ1-5, with D maybe TRBD1 (6 bases). Trimming took 0 bases from V and 6 from J, leaving 12 bases between them. This CDR3 spans 15 amino acids. Per the germline V gene, CDR1 is MGHRA and CDR2 is YSYEKL.

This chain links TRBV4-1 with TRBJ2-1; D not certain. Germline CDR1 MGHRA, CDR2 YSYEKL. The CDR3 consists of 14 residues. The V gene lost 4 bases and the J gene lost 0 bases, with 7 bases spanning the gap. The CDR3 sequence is CASSLAASYNEQFF. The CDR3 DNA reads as TGCGCCAGCAGCCTGGCGGCCTCCTACAATGAGCAGTTCTTC.

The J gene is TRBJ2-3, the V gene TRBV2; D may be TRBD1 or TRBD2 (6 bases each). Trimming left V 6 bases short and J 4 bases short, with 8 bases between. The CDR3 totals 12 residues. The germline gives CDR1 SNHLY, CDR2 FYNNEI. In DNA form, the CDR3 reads TGTGCCAGCAGGGGGGGCGCAGATACGCAGTATTTT. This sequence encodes CASRGGADTQYF.

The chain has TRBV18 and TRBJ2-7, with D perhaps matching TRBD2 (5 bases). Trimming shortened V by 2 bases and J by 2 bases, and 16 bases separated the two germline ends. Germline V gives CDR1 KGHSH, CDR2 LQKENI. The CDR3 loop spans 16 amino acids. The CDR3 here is CASSPDNFYGTYEQYF. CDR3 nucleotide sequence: TGTGCCAGCTCACCAGACAACTTCTACGGGACCTACGAGCAGTACTTC.

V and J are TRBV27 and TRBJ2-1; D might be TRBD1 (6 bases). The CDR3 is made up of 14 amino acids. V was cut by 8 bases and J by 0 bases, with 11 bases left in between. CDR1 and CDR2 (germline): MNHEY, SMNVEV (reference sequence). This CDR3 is CASSAGASYNEQFF. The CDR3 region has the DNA TGTGCCAGCTCCGCAGGGGCCTCCTACAATGAGCAGTTCTTC.

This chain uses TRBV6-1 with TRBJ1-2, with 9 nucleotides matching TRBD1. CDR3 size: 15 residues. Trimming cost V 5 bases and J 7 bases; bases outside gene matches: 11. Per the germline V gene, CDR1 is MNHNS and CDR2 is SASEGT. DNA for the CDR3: TGTGCCAGCAGTCGAACCGGGACAGGGTGGTTTGGCTACACCTTC. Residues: CASSRTGTGWFGYTF.

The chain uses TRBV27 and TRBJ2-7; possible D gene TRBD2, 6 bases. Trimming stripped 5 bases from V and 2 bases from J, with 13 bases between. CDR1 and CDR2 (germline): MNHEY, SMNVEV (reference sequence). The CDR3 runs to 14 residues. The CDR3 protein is CASSPGLQTYEQYF. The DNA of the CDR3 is TGTGCCAGCAGTCCGGGACTTCAGACCTACGAGCAGTACTTC.

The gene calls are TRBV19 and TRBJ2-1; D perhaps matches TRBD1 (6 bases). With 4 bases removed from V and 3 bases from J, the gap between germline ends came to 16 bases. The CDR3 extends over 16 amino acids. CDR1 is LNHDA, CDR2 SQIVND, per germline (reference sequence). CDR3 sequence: CASSSPRGGFYNEQFF. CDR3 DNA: TGTGCCAGTAGTAGTCCTAGAGGGGGATTCTACAATGAGCAGTTCTTC. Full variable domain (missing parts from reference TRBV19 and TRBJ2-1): DGGITQSPKYLFRKEGQNVTLSCEQNLNHDAMYWYRQDPGQGLRLIYYSQIVNDFQKGDIAEGYSVSREKKESFPLTVTSAQKNPTAFYLCASSSPRGGFYNEQFFGPGTRLTVL.

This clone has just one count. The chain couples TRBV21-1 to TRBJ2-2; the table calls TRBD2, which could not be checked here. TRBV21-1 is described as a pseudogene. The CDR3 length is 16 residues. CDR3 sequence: CASISRSGVLAGELFF. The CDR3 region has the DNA TGTGCCAGCATCTCCCGGAGCGGGGTGTTGGCCGGGGAGCTGTTTTTT.